Listed here are 22 T cell receptor beta chains from one sample, sequenced in a study of control samples from healthy donors and cancer patients. Repertoires were generated with immunoSEQ multiplex PCR, while TCRdb's copy carries only in-frame clones and drops some. Of some 140,000 clones listed, 80% to 95% are singletons. The sequencing sample was made of blood. These receptors all stem from a man aged 30 to 39 in good health.

The genes are TRBV19 and TRBJ2-7, with D unclear. V lost 1 base and J 6 bases, leaving 13 bases between the germline ends. Germline CDR1 is LNHDA and CDR2 is SQIVND (reference sequence). The length of the CDR3 is 14 residues. In nucleotides, the CDR3 is TGTGCCAGTAGTATAGTCTCCTATGTATCCGAGCAGTACTTC. Its protein product is CASSIVSYVSEQYF.

The gene calls are TRBV6-2 or TRBV6-3 and TRBJ2-3, with 10 bases aligning to TRBD2. CDR1 and CDR2 from the germline V gene are MNHEY and SVGEGT. V lost 2 bases and J lost 4; bases outside the gene matches: 15. This CDR3 contains 19 residues. DNA for the CDR3: TGTGCCAGCAGTTACCCACGGAAATCTAGCGGGAGAGAGGCAGATACGCAGTATTTT. Its protein product is CASSYPRKSSGREADTQYF.

This rearrangement joins TRBV18 to TRBJ1-1; 9 nucleotides match TRBD1. CDR1 and CDR2 from the germline V gene are KGHSH and LQKENI. There are 16 residues in the CDR3. V lost 4 bases to trimming and J lost 3 bases; unmatched junction nucleotides: 9. The CDR3 DNA reads as TGTGCCAGCTCACTGGGGACAGGGATTGAACACACTGAAGCTTTCTTT. Its protein product is CASSLGTGIEHTEAFF.

This clone has just one count. The J gene is TRBJ1-2, the V gene TRBV6-5, with 9 bases that match TRBD1. The V and J ends lost 5 bases and 2 bases, in that order; junction bases with no gene match: 3. The length of the CDR3 is 14 residues. Germline V gene lookup returns CDR1 MNHEY and CDR2 SVGAGI. The CDR3 sequence is CASSPGTGNYGYTF. Here the CDR3 DNA reads TGTGCCAGCAGTCCGGGGACAGGGAACTATGGCTACACCTTC.

The rearrangement links TRBV11-2 to TRBJ1-1; D ambiguous. Trimming removed 5 bases from V and 11 bases from J, with 18 bases in between. The CDR3 contains 13 residues. Germline CDR1 reads SGHAT; CDR2 reads FQNNGV. The DNA of the CDR3 is TGTGCCAGCAGCGGAAATTCGCAAACGGAGGCTTTCTTT. Translation gives CASSGNSQTEAFF.

The CDR3, as DNA: TGTGCCAGCAGTGAATCGGGACAGGGTTATCAGCCCCAGCATTTT. Translating it yields CASSESGQGYQPQHF. The genes are TRBV6-1 and TRBJ1-5, with TRBD1 matching over 9 bases. The CDR3 consists of 15 residues. The ends lost 2 bases at V and 5 bases at J; junction bases unmatched: 4. Germline CDR1 is MNHNS and CDR2 is SASEGT.

A single count supports this clone. The chain combines TRBV12-5 with TRBJ2-3, with D possibly TRBD2 on 5 matching bases. CDR3 length: 10 amino acids. Germline values: CDR1 LGHNT, CDR2 FRNRAP. The CDR3 nucleotides read TGTGGGGCGGGCAAAGATACGCAGTATTTT. Protein product: CGAGKDTQYF.

The chain is built from TRBV6-1 and TRBJ2-1; 12 nucleotides line up with TRBD2. The V gene's germline CDR1 is MNHNS and CDR2 SASEGT. V lost 4 bases to trimming and J lost 2 bases; unmatched junction nucleotides: 6. This CDR3 region has 17 residues. For the CDR3, the DNA is TGTGCCAGCAGTGCCCTAGCGGGAGGGTGGACCTACAATGAGCAGTTCTTC. Protein: CASSALAGGWTYNEQFF.

The CDR3 DNA reads TGTGCCACCAGCAGAGATCTGTTACAGGGGGCTTACGAGCAGTACTTC. This sequence encodes CATSRDLLQGAYEQYF. V gene TRBV15 combines with J gene TRBJ2-7; 9 nucleotides match TRBD1. The length of the CDR3 is 16 residues. V lost 0 bases to trimming and J lost 4 bases; unmatched junction nucleotides: 7. Looked up from germline, CDR1 is LNHNV and CDR2 is YYDKDF (reference sequence). Complete variable domain (other parts from reference TRBV15 and TRBJ2-7): DAMVIQNPRYQVTQFGKPVTLSCSQTLNHNVMYWYQQKSSQAPKLLFHYYDKDFNNEADTPDNFQSRRPNTSFCFLDIRSPGLGDTAMYLCATSRDLLQGAYEQYFGPGTRLTVT.

V usage is TRBV6-5 and J usage is TRBJ2-7, with 10 bases matching TRBD2. Trimming removed 6 bases from V and 0 bases from J; junction bases left unmatched: 5. CDR1 is MNHEY and CDR2 is SVGAGI in the germline V gene. CDR3 length: 15 residues. Here the CDR3 reads CASRHLAGGSYEQYF. As DNA, the CDR3 is TGTGCCAGCAGACACTTAGCGGGAGGCTCCTACGAGCAGTACTTC.

The rearrangement links TRBV7-9 to TRBJ1-1; possible D gene TRBD1, 5 bases. CDR3 length: 16 amino acids. Trimming took 5 bases from V and 1 from J, leaving 17 bases between them. Germline CDR1 SEHNR, CDR2 FQNEAQ (reference sequence). DNA of the CDR3: TGTGCCAGCAGCCCGAGGGTAGGACACAAGAACACTGAAGCTTTCTTT. Its translation: CASSPRVGHKNTEAFF.

This chain links TRBV6-2 or TRBV6-3 with TRBJ2-7, with TRBD2 matching 8 bases. The CDR3 consists of 20 residues. The germline V gene encodes CDR1 MNHEY and CDR2 SVGEGT. J gave up 0 bases and V 6 bases, and 22 bases lay outside the gene matches. CDR3 DNA: TGTGCCAGCAGCCGGCTCCCTAAAACCAGCGGGAGCTACCTCTCCTACGAGCAGTACTTC. Translating it yields CASSRLPKTSGSYLSYEQYF.

The chain combines TRBV13 with TRBJ1-5; TRBD1 is a possible D gene (6 bases). The V end was cut by 3 bases, the J end by 9 bases, with 12 bases between. This CDR3 is 13 amino acids long. Looked up from germline, CDR1 is PRHDT and CDR2 is FYEKMQ (reference sequence). Here the CDR3 reads CASSLYREGPQHF. The CDR3 bases are TGTGCCAGCAGCTTGTACAGGGAAGGGCCCCAGCATTTT.

The chain has TRBV7-9 and TRBJ2-2, with no clear D. Germline V gene lookup returns CDR1 SEHNR and CDR2 FQNEAQ (reference sequence). V lost 0 bases and J lost 5, with 13 bases in between. This CDR3 has 16 residues. CDR3 loop: CASSLAQTVGTGELFF. The CDR3 bases are TGTGCCAGCAGCTTAGCTCAGACCGTGGGGACCGGGGAGCTGTTTTTT.

V is TRBV7-9 and J is TRBJ2-2; D ambiguous. Germline-derived CDR1 and CDR2 are SEHNR and FQNEAQ (reference sequence). V shed 5 bases and J shed 6 bases, with 10 bases lying between them. The CDR3 totals 13 residues. The CDR3 loop is CASSLGSSGELFF. The CDR3 DNA reads as TGTGCCAGCAGCCTAGGCTCTTCCGGGGAGCTGTTTTTT.

The genes are TRBV27 and TRBJ1-1; TRBD1 aligns across 10 bases. The CDR3 spans 16 residues. Trimming removed 4 bases from V and 5 bases from J; junction bases left unmatched: 10. Germline CDR1 is MNHEY and CDR2 is SMNVEV (reference sequence). The CDR3 DNA sequence: TGTGCCAGCAGTTCAAAGACAGGGGGCCTATATACTGAAGCTTTCTTT. Protein: CASSSKTGGLYTEAFF.

The chain links TRBV7-9 to TRBJ1-1; D is ambiguous. Between the trimmed V and J ends, which lost 3 bases and 3 bases, there was a span of 5 bases. CDR1 and CDR2 (germline): SEHNR, FQNEAQ (reference sequence). This CDR3 contains 12 residues. CDR3 sequence reads: CASSFEDTEAFF. DNA for the CDR3: TGTGCCAGCAGCTTTGAGGACACTGAAGCTTTCTTT.

CDR3 residues: CASSQELRRSGEQFF. DNA for the CDR3: TGTGCCAGCAGCCAAGAACTGCGCCGTTCGGGTGAGCAGTTCTTC. The chain recombines TRBV14 with TRBJ2-1; D unclear. Trimming cost V 0 bases and J 9 bases, with 15 bases left between them. The CDR3 loop spans 15 amino acids. CDR1 is SGHDN and CDR2 is FVKESK in the germline V gene.

The chain links TRBV9 to TRBJ2-1; D unresolved. V lost 4 bases to trimming and J lost 6 bases, with 11 bases between them. From germline, CDR1 is SGDLS and CDR2 YYNGEE. This CDR3 comprises 13 residues. The CDR3 here is CASSPQGLNEQFF. The CDR3 nucleotides read TGTGCCAGCAGCCCCCAAGGGCTCAATGAGCAGTTCTTC.

The chain has TRBV15 and TRBJ2-1; TRBD2 is a possible D gene (5 bases). The CDR3 runs 15 residues. The V end lost 0 bases, the J end lost 6 bases, and 12 bases lay between the germline ends. CDR1 and CDR2 from the germline V gene are LNHNV and YYDKDF (reference sequence). CDR3 DNA sequence: TGTGCCACCAGCAGAGATCTAGCTGTAGGCAATGAGCAGTTCTTC. It codes for CATSRDLAVGNEQFF.

J is TRBJ1-6 and V is TRBV28; TRBD1 agrees at 7 bases. The CDR3 runs to 17 residues. V lost 5 bases to trimming and J lost 1 base; unmatched junction nucleotides: 8. Germline CDR1 reads MDHEN; CDR2 reads SYDVKM. Here the CDR3 DNA reads TGTGCCAGCAGTCCACCGACAGGGACGTCCTATAATTCACCCCTCCACTTT. Its translation is CASSPPTGTSYNSPLHF.

This chain uses TRBV2 with TRBJ2-7; D might be TRBD2 (5 bases). V lost 4 bases and J 4 bases, leaving 17 bases between the germline ends. This CDR3 comprises 15 residues. CDR1 SNHLY and CDR2 FYNNEI come from the germline V gene. The CDR3 nucleotides read TGTGCCAGCAGTGGAGAGGGCAGGACTCTTTACGAGCAGTACTTC. It encodes CASSGEGRTLYEQYF.